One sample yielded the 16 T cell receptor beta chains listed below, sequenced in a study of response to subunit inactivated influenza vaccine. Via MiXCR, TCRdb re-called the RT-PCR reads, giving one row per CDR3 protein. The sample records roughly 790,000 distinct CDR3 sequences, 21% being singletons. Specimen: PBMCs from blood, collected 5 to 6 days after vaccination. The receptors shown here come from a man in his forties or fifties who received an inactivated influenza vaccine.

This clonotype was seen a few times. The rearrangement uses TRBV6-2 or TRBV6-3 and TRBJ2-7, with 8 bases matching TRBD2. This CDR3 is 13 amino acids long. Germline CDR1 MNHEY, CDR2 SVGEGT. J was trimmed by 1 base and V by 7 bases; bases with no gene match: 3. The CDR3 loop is CASNIAGSYEQYF. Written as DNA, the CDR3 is TGTGCCAGCAATATAGCGGGGTCCTACGAGCAGTACTTC.

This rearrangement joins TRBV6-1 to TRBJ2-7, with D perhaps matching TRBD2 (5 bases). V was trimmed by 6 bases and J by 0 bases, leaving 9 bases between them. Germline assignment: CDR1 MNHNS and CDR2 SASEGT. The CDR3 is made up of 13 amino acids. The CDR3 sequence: CASRPGNSYEQYF. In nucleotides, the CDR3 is TGTGCCAGCAGACCCGGGAACTCCTACGAGCAGTACTTC.

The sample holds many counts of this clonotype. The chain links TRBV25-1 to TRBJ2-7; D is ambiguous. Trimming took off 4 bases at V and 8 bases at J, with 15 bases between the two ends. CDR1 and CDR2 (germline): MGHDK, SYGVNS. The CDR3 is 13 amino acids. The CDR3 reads CASSVGTPGKQYF. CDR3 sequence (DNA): TGTGCCAGCAGTGTTGGCACGCCTGGGAAGCAGTACTTC.

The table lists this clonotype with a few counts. CDR3 in DNA: TGTGCCAGCAGGAAACCGGGACAGGGGGCGCGGGGCTACACCTTC. This sequence encodes CASRKPGQGARGYTF. J is TRBJ1-2 and V is TRBV27; TRBD1 agrees at 12 bases. Germline CDR1 reads MNHEY; CDR2 reads SMNVEV (reference sequence). The CDR3 has 15 residues. V gave up 6 bases and J gave up 8 bases; unmatched junction bases: 10.

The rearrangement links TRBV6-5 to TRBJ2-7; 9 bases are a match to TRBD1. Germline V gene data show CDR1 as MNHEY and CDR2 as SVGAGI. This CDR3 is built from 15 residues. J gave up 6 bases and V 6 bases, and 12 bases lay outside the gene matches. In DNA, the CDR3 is TGTGCCAGCAGATACGCCGGGACAGGGTCATCCGAGCAGTACTTC. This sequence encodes CASRYAGTGSSEQYF.

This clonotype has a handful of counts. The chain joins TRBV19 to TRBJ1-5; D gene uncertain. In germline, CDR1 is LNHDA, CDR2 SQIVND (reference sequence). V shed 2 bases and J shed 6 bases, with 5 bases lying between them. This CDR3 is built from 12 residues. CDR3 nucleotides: TGTGCCAGTAGTATATTGGGTCAGCCCCAGCATTTT. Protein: CASSILGQPQHF.

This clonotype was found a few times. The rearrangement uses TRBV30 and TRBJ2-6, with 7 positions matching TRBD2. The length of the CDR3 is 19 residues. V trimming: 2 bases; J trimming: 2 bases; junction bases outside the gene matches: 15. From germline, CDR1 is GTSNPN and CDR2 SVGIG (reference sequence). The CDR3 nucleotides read TGTGCCTGGAGTAGTTTGAGGCGAGCGGGAAGGGCTGGGGCCAACGTCCTGACTTTC. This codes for CAWSSLRRAGRAGANVLTF.

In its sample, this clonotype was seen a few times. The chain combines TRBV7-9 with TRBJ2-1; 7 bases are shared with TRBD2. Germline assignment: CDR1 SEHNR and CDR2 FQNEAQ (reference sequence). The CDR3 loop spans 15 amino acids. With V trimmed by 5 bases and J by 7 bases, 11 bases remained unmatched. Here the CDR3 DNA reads TGTGCCAGCAGCCTCCGGGTAGCGGGTGGAAATGAGCAGTTCTTC. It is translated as CASSLRVAGGNEQFF.

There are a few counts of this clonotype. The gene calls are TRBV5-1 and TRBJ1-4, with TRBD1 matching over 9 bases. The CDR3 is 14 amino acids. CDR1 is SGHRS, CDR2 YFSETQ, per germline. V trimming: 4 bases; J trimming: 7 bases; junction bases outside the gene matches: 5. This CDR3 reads CASSPGQGSEKLFF. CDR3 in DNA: TGCGCCAGCAGCCCGGGACAGGGCAGTGAAAAACTGTTTTTT.

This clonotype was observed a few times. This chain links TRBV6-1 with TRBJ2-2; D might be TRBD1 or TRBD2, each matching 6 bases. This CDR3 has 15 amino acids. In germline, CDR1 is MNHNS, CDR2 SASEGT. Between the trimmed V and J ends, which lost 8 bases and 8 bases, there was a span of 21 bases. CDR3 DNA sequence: TGTGCCAGCGGCCCCTGGGGGGCGTTTTCGGGGGAGCTGTTTTTT. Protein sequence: CASGPWGAFSGELFF.

The CDR3 DNA reads as TGTGCCAGCAGCTTGCGGGGATCCTATAATTCACCCCTCCACTTT. It encodes CASSLRGSYNSPLHF. The genes are TRBV7-2 and TRBJ1-6, with D unresolved. V lost 3 bases and J lost 1, with 7 bases in between. Per germline, CDR1 SGHTA and CDR2 FQGNSA. CDR3 length: 15 amino acids.

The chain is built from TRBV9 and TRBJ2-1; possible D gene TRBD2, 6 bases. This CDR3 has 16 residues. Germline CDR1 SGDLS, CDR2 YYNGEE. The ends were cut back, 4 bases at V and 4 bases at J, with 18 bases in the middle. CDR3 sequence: CASSPFGGTSYNEQFF. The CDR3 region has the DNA TGTGCCAGCAGCCCATTTGGGGGGACTTCTTACAATGAGCAGTTCTTC. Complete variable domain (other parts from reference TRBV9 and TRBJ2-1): DSGVTQTPKHLITATGQRVTLRCSPRSGDLSVYWYQQSLDQGLQFLIQYYNGEERAKGNILERFSAQQFPDLHSELNLSSLELGDSALYFCASSPFGGTSYNEQFFGPGTRLTVL.

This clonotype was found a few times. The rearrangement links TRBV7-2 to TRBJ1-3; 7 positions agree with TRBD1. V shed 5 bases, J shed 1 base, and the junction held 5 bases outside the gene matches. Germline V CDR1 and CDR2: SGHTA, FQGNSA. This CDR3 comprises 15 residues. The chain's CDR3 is CASSRTGSSGNTIYF. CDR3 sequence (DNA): TGTGCCAGCAGCAGGACAGGATCTTCTGGAAACACCATATATTTT.

The DNA of the CDR3 is TGTGCCAGCAGCTTAGATTGGGGCACAGATACGCAGTATTTT. Translated, it gives CASSLDWGTDTQYF. The genes are TRBV11-2 and TRBJ2-3; D not resolved. Trimming took off 0 bases at V and 1 base at J, with 5 bases between the two ends. Germline CDR1 is SGHAT and CDR2 is FQNNGV. The CDR3 loop spans 14 amino acids.

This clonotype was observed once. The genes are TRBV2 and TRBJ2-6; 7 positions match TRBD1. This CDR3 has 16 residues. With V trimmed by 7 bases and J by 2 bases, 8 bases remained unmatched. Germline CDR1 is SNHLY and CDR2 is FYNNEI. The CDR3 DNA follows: TGTGCCAGCACGCGACAGGGCCCACCTGGGGCCAACGTCCTGACTTTC. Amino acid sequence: CASTRQGPPGANVLTF.

The CDR3: CASSPPATGYNEQFF. The CDR3 region has the DNA TGTGCCAGCTCACCACCTGCGACAGGTTACAATGAGCAGTTCTTC. V is TRBV18 and J is TRBJ2-1; possibly TRBD1 for D (6 bases). The CDR3 has 15 amino acids. Trimming removed 0 bases at V and 4 bases at J, with 10 bases between. From germline, CDR1 is KGHSH and CDR2 LQKENI.